This TCR beta chain derives from a study of response to subunit inactivated influenza vaccine. Overall study findings and caveats: Each seasonal influenza vaccination recruits few new T cells, the authors suggested.

The length of the CDR3 is 14 residues. Note on this clonotype: Its antigen is currently unknown.

TCRdb itself ran the RT-PCR reads through MiXCR, one entry per CDR3 protein. The sample holds about 500,000 distinct CDR3 sequences, roughly 7.9% seen once. The clonotype comes from a man aged 45 to 75 who received an inactivated influenza vaccine. This chain uses TRBV12-1 with TRBJ2-1. TRBV12-1 is deemed a pseudogene. This material consisted of PBMCs from blood, taken less than 30 months after vaccination. CDR3 in DNA: TGTGCCAGCAGCACCAGGAGCCTCTACAATGAGCAGTTCTTC. It translates to CASSTRSLYNEQFF.